This T cell receptor (beta chain) was captured in a study of blood T cell repertoires in COVID-19. The overall study: The cDNA or gDNA used as material had been derived from T cells, B-cell-depleted T cells, or PBMCs.

TCRdb keeps only in-frame clones here, not all; method: immunoSEQ multiplex PCR. The repertoire consists of around 200,000 clones, with 80% to 90% occurring once and the leading ten covering approximately 4%. Germline assignment: CDR1 SGDLS and CDR2 YYNGEE. CDR3 length: 15 residues. The trim removed 3 bases at V and 3 bases at J, leaving 3 bases unmatched. Material for sequencing was peripheral blood. The chain links TRBV9 to TRBJ2-6; 7 nucleotides agree with TRBD1. The clonotype was recovered from a man aged 18 to 30 with active or convalescent COVID-19. The CDR3 spells CASSGDRVGANVLTF. The DNA of the CDR3 is TGTGCCAGCAGCGGAGACAGGGTTGGGGCCAACGTCCTGACTTTC.